This T cell receptor beta chain is from a study of blood T cell repertoires in COVID-19 (TCRdb year 2020). Notes on the research overall: Collaborator samples came from the United States, Italy and Spain and covered acute and convalescent phases of COVID-19. The prospective study material was composed of cDNA or gDNA derived from T cells, B-cell-depleted T cells, or PBMCs. The dataset comprised deeply sampled blood TCRbeta repertoires from subjects exposed to, actively infected with, or recovered from COVID-19. The repertoires were released in a freely available public database meant as a resource for research on the immune response to SARS-CoV-2. Samples were obtained from the ongoing ImmuneRACE study (first 160 participants) and from 1,254 subjects provided by 6 global collaborators. The sample metadata nearly always contained a de-identified subject ID, COVID-19 status, age in years and sex. Where available, HLA class I and class II types were taken from metadata supplied by the sample provider and were not determined by assay-based typing. Beyond this particular receptor, the publication reports: How much clinical and demographic metadata was included differed by source and by participant, and the metadata was provided uncurated.

This clone appeared a few times. Its cognate antigen has yet to be identified. No qualities accompany the bases; no much larger clone lies one base away. V gives up 1 base and J gives up 3 bases, and the segment between their germline ends measures 19 bases. Spanning cysteine to phenylalanine, the CDR3 consists of 17 amino acids. The only DNA kept is the CDR3, 51 bases in frame from the first base. The germline V gene specifies LGHNA as CDR1 and YSLEER as CDR2. At one collaborating source in Seattle, patients were enrolled during active infection and were followed longitudinally through the course of disease. The collaborating institutions used their own protocols to collect whole blood in K2EDTA tubes. For TCRbeta analysis, collaborator samples were shipped as frozen whole blood, as isolated PBMCs, or as DNA extracted from either sample type. TCRbeta CDR3 regions were amplified from genomic DNA by means of the immunoSEQ Assay, a bias-controlled multiplex PCR. The authors' analysis ran thus. Nucleated cell counts per sample were estimated from amplification of reference gene primers within the assay. Sequence reads were collapsed and filtered to measure the absolute abundance of every unique TCRbeta CDR3 rearrangement. For each sample, productive Simpson clonality was calculated as the square root of Simpson's diversity index across productive rearrangements. Sourced from immuneACCESS, this table was stored by TCRdb with only in-frame sequences that have V and J called. A share of the clones is absent; for the studies checked, an unresolved V gene accounts for under half, and the remainder has no known explanation. That table gives V, J and clone size, and the DNA gave D and trimming. This sample lists about 170,000 clones; 70% to 90% were detected once. The ten largest clones represent over 9.5% of the sample.

The sequence came from a woman aged 55-70 years with COVID-19, enrolled during active disease. The chain couples TRBV4-3 to TRBJ2-7; the D gene is possibly TRBD1, with 5 bases matching. Sequenced input: peripheral blood. The CDR3 in this case is CASSQGPHDSFGYEQYF. Here is the DNA: TGCGCCAGCAGCCAAGGCCCACACGACAGTTTTGGCTACGAGCAGTACTTC.